This is a list of T cell receptor beta chains from one sample in a study of cytomegalovirus exposure and HLA in healthy donors. Some clones are missing from TCRdb's copy, which holds only in-frame ones; the method was immunoSEQ multiplex PCR. The repertoire has 90,000 to 130,000 clones, about 70% of them found once; the top ten carry around 5%. The source material was PBMCs. The receptor source for this set is a man younger than 40 in good health and CMV-seropositive. CDR3s include the opening cysteine and the closing phenylalanine or tryptophan. A D gene is named only where the DNA matches it firmly. Some rows have no size entry. The others give once, few or many, or a class for an expanded clone.

>TRBJ2-2|NA|NA|TRBV6-6
TGTGCCAGCAGTTACTCGGGACTTTCCAACACCGGGGAGCTGTTTTTT
CASSYSGLSNTGELFF
>TRBJ2-7|NA|NA|TRBV19
TGTGCCAGTAGTATTGGACGGGGGATCTACGAGCAGTACTTC
CASSIGRGIYEQYF
>TRBJ1-6|NA|few|TRBV9
TGTGCCCGCAGGCGGGGCCGGCGGGGCGGTTCACCCCTCCACTTT
CARRRGRRGGSPLHF
>TRBJ2-6|NA|NA|TRBV5-1
TGCGCCAGCAGCCTCCGGGACTCTGGGGCCAACGTCCTGACTTTC
CASSLRDSGANVLTF
>TRBJ2-1|TRBD1|once|TRBV4-1
TGCGCCAGCAGCCGAGGGGGGACAGGGGCCAACAATGAGCAGTTCTTC
CASSRGGTGANNEQFF
>TRBJ1-1|TRBD1|NA|TRBV27
TGTGCCAGCAGTTTATTCCCTTGGACAGGAGGGAACACTGAAGCTTTCTTT
CASSLFPWTGGNTEAFF
>TRBJ1-1|TRBD1|once|TRBV5-1
TGCGCCAGCAGCTTTTTACAGGGGGACGCTGAAGCTTTCTTT
CASSFLQGDAEAFF
>TRBJ2-3|TRBD2|few|TRBV6-4
TGTGCCAGCAGTGAGCGGGGGAGCACAGATACGCAGTATTTT
CASSERGSTDTQYF
>TRBJ2-1|NA|NA|TRBV9
TGTGCCAGCAGCGTAGGAGGAGGGAAATCCGGACCTCACAATGAGCAGTTCTTC
CASSVGGGKSGPHNEQFF
>TRBJ1-1|NA|NA|TRBV4-1
TGCGCCAGCAGCCAAGCCCTAAGGCCAGACAAAGCTTTCTTT
CASSQALRPDKAFF
>TRBJ1-4|NA|NA|TRBV7-9
TGTTCCAGCAGTCATCCTACGGGGGCGGGAGATGAAAAACTGTTTTTT
CSSSHPTGAGDEKLFF
>TRBJ1-3|NA|NA|TRBV5-1
TGCGCCAGCAGCTTGGTAGGGGCGGCTGGGGACACCATATATTTT
CASSLVGAAGDTIYF
>TRBJ1-2|TRBD1|NA|TRBV19
TGTGCCAGTAGTATCCATCCGGGACAGGTCTATGGCTACACCTTC
CASSIHPGQVYGYTF
>TRBJ2-1|NA|NA|TRBV19
TGTGCCAGTAGCCTCTCTACCTACAATGAGCAGTTCTTC
CASSLSTYNEQFF
>TRBJ1-5|NA|few|TRBV9
TGTGCCAGCAGCGTGAGCAGCAATCAGCCCCAGCATTTT
CASSVSSNQPQHF
>TRBJ2-5|NA|few|TRBV9
TGTGCCAGCAGCGTAGGTGTCAGAGAGACCCAGTACTTC
CASSVGVRETQYF
>TRBJ2-3|NA|once|TRBV14
TGTGCCAGCAGCCAAGGGCTAGGCACGCAGTATTTT
CASSQGLGTQYF
>TRBJ2-7|TRBD1|NA|TRBV6-5
TGTGCCAGCAGGGTAGGGACAGCGTTATTCTACGAGCAGTACTTC
CASRVGTALFYEQYF
>TRBJ2-7|NA|NA|TRBV6-4
TGTGCCAGCAGTGAGCACGGCGGCGGCGAGCAGTACTTC
CASSEHGGGEQYF
>TRBJ1-2|NA|NA|TRBV30
TGTGCCTGGAGTCCTGGATTTTCAGGGGACTACACCTTC
CAWSPGFSGDYTF
>TRBJ2-5|TRBD2|NA|TRBV30
TGTGCCTGGAGTGTAGGGGGGCTAGCGGGGGCCCGGGGGACCCAGTACTTC
CAWSVGGLAGARGTQYF
>TRBJ2-7|NA|once|TRBV27
TGTGCCAGCAGTTTAACCCCGCGGTGGTACGAGCAGTACTTC
CASSLTPRWYEQYF
>TRBJ2-7|NA|NA|TRBV9
TGTGCCAGCAGCGTAGGCGTAGACTCCTACGAGCAGTACTTC
CASSVGVDSYEQYF
>TRBJ1-5|NA|NA|TRBV19
TGTGCCAGTAGAACGTGGGCAGGGATCAATCAGCCCCAGCATTTT
CASRTWAGINQPQHF
>TRBJ2-5|NA|NA|TRBV5-1
TGCGCCAGCAGCTTGGTTGGGAGTGCAGAGACCCAGTACTTC
CASSLVGSAETQYF
>TRBJ2-1|TRBD2|NA|TRBV7-2
TGTGCCAGCAGCTTAGCCGGTGGGACTAGTTTTTGGGGTGAGCAGTTCTTC
CASSLAGGTSFWGEQFF
>TRBJ2-7|TRBD1|NA|TRBV15
TGTGCCACCAAACCCGGGACAGGGGAGCAGTACTTC
CATKPGTGEQYF
>TRBJ2-3|TRBD2|NA|TRBV5-4
TGTGCCAGCAGCTACGGGGGGGCAGATACGCAGTATTTT
CASSYGGADTQYF
>TRBJ1-1|NA|NA|TRBV5-1
TGCGCCAGCAGCTTGGCCGGCAGGGATGGCACTGAAGCTTTCTTT
CASSLAGRDGTEAFF
>TRBJ2-3|TRBD2|NA|TRBV12-5
TGTGCTAGTGGTCTCCTCCTGACAGCGGGGGTGACGGATACGCAGTATTTT
CASGLLLTAGVTDTQYF
>TRBJ1-5|TRBD1|few|TRBV6-5
TGTGCCAGCAGTTACTCGAAACAGGGGAATCAGCCCCAGCATTTT
CASSYSKQGNQPQHF
>TRBJ1-6|NA|NA|TRBV30
TGTGCCTGGAGTCTTTCAGGGGCAGGTTCACCCCTCCACTTT
CAWSLSGAGSPLHF
>TRBJ1-1|TRBD1|NA|TRBV10-3
TGTGCCATCAGTGAGGACAGGGGGGTGAACACTGAAGCTTTCTTT
CAISEDRGVNTEAFF
>TRBJ2-7|NA|NA|TRBV28
TGTGCCAGCAGCTCAGGGTCCTACGAGCAGTACTTC
CASSSGSYEQYF
>TRBJ2-6|NA|once|TRBV2
TGTGCCAGCACCCAGGATGGAGGGACAGTCACCAACGTCCTGACTTTC
CASTQDGGTVTNVLTF
>TRBJ2-2|NA|NA|TRBV10-1
TGCGCCAGCAGTGGATACATGGCCGGGGAGCTGTTTTTT
CASSGYMAGELFF
>TRBJ2-1|TRBD2|NA|TRBV5-4
TGTGCCAGCAGCCCTAGCGGGGGTATCTACAATGAGCAGTTCTTC
CASSPSGGIYNEQFF
>TRBJ1-4|TRBD1|NA|TRBV5-1
TGCGCCAGCAGCTGGGGACAGACTAATGAAAAACTGTTTTTT
CASSWGQTNEKLFF
>TRBJ2-5|TRBD1|NA|TRBV28
TGTGCCAGCAGACCTGACAGGGGGCGAGAGACCCAGTACTTC
CASRPDRGRETQYF
>TRBJ2-5|NA|NA|TRBV6-5
TGTGCCAGCGGGAGATGGCAGAAAGAGACCCAGTACTTC
CASGRWQKETQYF
>TRBJ1-3|NA|NA|TRBV19
TGTGCCAGTAGCGTCTCGGGACAAGCCTCTGGAAACACCATATATTTT
CASSVSGQASGNTIYF
>TRBJ1-4|NA|NA|TRBV5-4
TGTGCCAGCAGCTTGAATACAGGGACTAATGAAAAACTGTTTTTT
CASSLNTGTNEKLFF
>TRBJ2-3|NA|NA|TRBV6-6
TGTGCCAGCAGTCAACTAGTGGGACTCACAGATACGCAGTATTTT
CASSQLVGLTDTQYF
>TRBJ2-7|NA|NA|TRBV9
TGTGCCAGCAGCGCCACCTCGGGGGATGGGGCTGACTCCTACGAGCAGTACTTC
CASSATSGDGADSYEQYF
>TRBJ1-2|NA|NA|TRBV6-5
TGTGCCAGCAGTTACTCCTTGACAAGGGGGAACTATGGCTACACCTTC
CASSYSLTRGNYGYTF
>TRBJ2-5|TRBD2|NA|TRBV7-2
TGTGCCAGCAGCTTAGGAGCGGGGCGCCTTGGGACCCAGTACTTC
CASSLGAGRLGTQYF